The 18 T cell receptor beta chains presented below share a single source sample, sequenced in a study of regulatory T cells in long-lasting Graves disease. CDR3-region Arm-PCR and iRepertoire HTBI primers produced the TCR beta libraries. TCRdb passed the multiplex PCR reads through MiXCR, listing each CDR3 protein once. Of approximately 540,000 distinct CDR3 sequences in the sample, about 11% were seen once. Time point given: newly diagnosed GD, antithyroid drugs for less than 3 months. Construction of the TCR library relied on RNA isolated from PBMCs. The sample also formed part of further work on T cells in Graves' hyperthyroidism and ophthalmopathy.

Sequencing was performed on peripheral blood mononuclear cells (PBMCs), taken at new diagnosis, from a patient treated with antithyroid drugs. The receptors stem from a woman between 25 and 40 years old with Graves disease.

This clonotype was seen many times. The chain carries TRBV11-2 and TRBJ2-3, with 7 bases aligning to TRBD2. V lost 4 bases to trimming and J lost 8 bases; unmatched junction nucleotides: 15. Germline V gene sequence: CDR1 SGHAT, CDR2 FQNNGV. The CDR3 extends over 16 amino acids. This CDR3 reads CASSSLWERERGTQYF. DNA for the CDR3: TGTGCCAGCAGCTCCCTTTGGGAGCGAGAGCGGGGTACGCAGTATTTT. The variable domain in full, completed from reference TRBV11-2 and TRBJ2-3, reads EAGVAQSPRYKIIEKRQSVAFWCNPISGHATLYWYQQILGQGPKLLIQFQNNGVVDDSQLPKDRFSAERLKGVDSTLKIQPAKLEDSAVYLCASSSLWERERGTQYFGPGTRLTVL.

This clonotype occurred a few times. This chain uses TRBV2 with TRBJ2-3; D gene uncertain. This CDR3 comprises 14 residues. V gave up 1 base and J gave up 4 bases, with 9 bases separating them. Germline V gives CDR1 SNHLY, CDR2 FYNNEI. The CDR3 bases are TGTGCCAGCAGTGAAGTTAGCCCAGCAGATACGCAGTATTTT. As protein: CASSEVSPADTQYF.

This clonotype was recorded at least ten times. The DNA for the CDR3 is TGTGCCAGCAGCTGGTACCAAGGGGGGGGCCTCCAAGAGACCCAGTACTTC. As protein: CASSWYQGGGLQETQYF. This rearrangement joins TRBV5-6 to TRBJ2-5; D might be TRBD2 (7 bases). The V and J ends lost 3 bases and 1 base respectively, with 19 bases between them. The CDR3 runs to 17 residues. Looked up from germline, CDR1 is SGHDT and CDR2 is YYEEEE.

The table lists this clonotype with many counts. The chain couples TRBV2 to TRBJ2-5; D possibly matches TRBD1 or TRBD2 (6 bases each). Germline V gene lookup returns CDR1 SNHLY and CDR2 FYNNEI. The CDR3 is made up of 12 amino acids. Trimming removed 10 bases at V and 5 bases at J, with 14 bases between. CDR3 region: CATGGGEETQYF. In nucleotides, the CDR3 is TGTGCCACCGGGGGCGGGGAGGAGACCCAGTACTTC.

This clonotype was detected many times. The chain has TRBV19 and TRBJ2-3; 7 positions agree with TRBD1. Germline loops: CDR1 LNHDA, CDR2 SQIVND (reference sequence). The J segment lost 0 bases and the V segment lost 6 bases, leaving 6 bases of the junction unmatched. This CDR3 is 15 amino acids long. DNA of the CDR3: TGTGCCAGTAGAGATGGGGGACAGAGCACAGATACGCAGTATTTT. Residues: CASRDGGQSTDTQYF.

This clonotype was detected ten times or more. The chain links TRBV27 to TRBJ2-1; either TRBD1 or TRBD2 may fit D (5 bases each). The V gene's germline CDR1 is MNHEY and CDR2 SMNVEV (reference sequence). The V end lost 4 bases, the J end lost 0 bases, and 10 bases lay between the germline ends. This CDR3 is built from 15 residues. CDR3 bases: TGTGCCAGCAGTTCCGGGGCAAGCTCCTACAATGAGCAGTTCTTC. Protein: CASSSGASSYNEQFF.

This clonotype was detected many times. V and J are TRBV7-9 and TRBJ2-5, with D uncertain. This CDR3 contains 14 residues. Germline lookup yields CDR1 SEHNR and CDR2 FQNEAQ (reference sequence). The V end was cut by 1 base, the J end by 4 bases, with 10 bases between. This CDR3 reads CASSLVGLGETQYF. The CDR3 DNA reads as TGTGCCAGCAGCTTAGTTGGTCTTGGAGAGACCCAGTACTTC.

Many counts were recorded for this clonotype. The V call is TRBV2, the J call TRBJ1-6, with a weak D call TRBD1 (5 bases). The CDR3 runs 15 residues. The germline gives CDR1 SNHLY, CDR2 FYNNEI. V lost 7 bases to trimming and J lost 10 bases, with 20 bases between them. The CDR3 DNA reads TGTGCCAGCATTCTCGGGGGTAGAGACGGATCACCCCTCCACTTT. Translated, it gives CASILGGRDGSPLHF. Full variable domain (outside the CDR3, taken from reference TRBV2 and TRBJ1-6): EPEVTQTPSHQVTQMGQEVILRCVPISNHLYFYWYRQILGQKVEFLVSFYNNEISEKSEIFDDQFSVERPDGSNFTLKIRSTKLEDSAMYFCASILGGRDGSPLHFGNGTRLTVT.

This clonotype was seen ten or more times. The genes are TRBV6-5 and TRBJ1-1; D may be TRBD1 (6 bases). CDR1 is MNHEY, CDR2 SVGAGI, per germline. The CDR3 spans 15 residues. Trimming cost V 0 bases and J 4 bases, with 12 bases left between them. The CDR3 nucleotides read TGTGCCAGCAGTTACTCAAGGGGGTTCCGCACTGAAGCTTTCTTT. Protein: CASSYSRGFRTEAFF.

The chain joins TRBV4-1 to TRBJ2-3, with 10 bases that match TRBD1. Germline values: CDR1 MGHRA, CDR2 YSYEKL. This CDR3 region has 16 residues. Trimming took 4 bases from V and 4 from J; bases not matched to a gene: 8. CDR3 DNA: TGCGCCAGCAGCCTTTCGGGACAGGGGATGGCAGATACGCAGTATTTT. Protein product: CASSLSGQGMADTQYF.

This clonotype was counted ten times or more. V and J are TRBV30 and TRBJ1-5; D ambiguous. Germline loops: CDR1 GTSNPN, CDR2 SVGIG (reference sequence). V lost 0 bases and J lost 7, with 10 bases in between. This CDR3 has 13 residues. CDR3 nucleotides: TGTGCCTGGAGTGTACGACCGGAGCAGCCCCAGCATTTT. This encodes CAWSVRPEQPQHF.

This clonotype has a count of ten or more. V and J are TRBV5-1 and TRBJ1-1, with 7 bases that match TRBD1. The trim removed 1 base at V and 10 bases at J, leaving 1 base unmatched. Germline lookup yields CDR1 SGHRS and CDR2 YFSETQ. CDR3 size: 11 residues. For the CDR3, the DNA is TGCGCCAGCAGCTTGAGGGGGCGAGCTTTCTTT. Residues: CASSLRGRAFF.

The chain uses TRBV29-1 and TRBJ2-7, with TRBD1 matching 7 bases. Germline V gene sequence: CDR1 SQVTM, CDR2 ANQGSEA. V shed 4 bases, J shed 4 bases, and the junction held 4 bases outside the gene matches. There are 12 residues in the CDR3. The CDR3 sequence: CSVAGTAYEQYF. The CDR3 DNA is TGCAGCGTTGCCGGGACAGCTTACGAGCAGTACTTC.

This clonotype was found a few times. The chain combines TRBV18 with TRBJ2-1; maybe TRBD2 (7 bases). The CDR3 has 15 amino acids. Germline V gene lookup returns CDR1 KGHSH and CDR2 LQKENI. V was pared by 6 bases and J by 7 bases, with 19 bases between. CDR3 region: CASSQVGEGVNEQFF. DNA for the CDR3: TGTGCCAGCTCTCAAGTCGGGGAGGGGGTGAATGAGCAGTTCTTC.

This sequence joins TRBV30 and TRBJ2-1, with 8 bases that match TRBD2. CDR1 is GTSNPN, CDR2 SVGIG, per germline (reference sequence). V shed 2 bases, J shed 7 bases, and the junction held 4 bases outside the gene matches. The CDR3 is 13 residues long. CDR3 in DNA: TGTGCCTGGAGTCGGGGACTAGTAAATGAGCAGTTCTTC. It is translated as CAWSRGLVNEQFF.

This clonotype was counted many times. CDR3 in amino acids: CASSYSGAGIAGGEKLFF. CDR3 nucleotide sequence: TGTGCCAGCAGTTACTCAGGGGCCGGAATCGCCGGCGGTGAAAAACTGTTTTTT. The gene calls are TRBV6-5 and TRBJ1-4, with D possibly TRBD1 on 5 matching bases. Germline lookup yields CDR1 MNHEY and CDR2 SVGAGI. The length of the CDR3 is 18 residues. Trimming left V 0 bases short and J 7 bases short, with 21 bases between.

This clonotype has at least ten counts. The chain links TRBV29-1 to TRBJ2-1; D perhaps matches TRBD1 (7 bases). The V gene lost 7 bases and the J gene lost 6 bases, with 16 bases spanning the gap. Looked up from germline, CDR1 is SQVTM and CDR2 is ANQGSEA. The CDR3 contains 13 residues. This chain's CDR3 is CSAAGQGGNEQFF. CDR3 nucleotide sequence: TGCAGCGCGGCTGGGCAGGGGGGCAATGAGCAGTTCTTC.

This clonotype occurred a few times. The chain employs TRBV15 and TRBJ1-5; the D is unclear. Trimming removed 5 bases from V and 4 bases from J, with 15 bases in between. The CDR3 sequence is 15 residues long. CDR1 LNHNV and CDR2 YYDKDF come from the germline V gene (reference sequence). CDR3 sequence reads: CATSSPGEGNQPQHF. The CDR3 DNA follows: TGTGCCACCAGCTCCCCCGGAGAGGGAAATCAGCCCCAGCATTTT.